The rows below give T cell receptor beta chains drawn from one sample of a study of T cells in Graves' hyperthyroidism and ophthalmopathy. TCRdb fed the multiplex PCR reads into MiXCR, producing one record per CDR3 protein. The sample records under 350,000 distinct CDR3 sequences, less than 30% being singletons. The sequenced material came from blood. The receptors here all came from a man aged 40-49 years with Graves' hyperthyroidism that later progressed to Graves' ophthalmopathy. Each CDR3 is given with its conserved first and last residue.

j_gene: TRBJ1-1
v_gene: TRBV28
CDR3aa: CAGRGGNTEAFF

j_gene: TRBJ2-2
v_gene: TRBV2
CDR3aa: CASSQREGPGSGELFF

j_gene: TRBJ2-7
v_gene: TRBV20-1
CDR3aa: CSARDRGSGSSYEQYF

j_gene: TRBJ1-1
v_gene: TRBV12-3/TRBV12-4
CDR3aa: CASSSGQGDNEAFF

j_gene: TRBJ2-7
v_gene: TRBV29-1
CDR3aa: CSVQTGTIKEQYF

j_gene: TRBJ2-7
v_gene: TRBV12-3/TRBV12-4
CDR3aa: CASSEEPFYEQYF

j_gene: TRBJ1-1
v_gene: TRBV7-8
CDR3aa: CASSPKTTGMNTEAFF

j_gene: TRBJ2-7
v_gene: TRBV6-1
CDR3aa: CASSRAQGASSYEQYF

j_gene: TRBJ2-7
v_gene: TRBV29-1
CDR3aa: CSVGGGGRYEQYF

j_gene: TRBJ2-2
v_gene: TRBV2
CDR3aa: CASSESGAGELFF